A single sample is the source of the 6 T cell receptor beta chains below, sequenced in a study of blood T cell repertoires in COVID-19. Sequencing used immunoSEQ multiplex PCR; TCRdb keeps in-frame clones, though not all of them. Among about 310,000 clones listed, around 87% were seen once. What was sequenced was peripheral blood. Receptor source: a man aged 50-59 years with active or convalescent COVID-19.

This chain uses TRBV28 with TRBJ1-2; 10 positions agree with TRBD1. The CDR3 runs to 15 residues. The germline CDR1 and CDR2 sequences are MDHEN and SYDVKM. With V trimmed by 6 bases and J by 3 bases, 7 bases remained unmatched. CDR3 amino acids: CASRRQGAVDYGYTF. The DNA of the CDR3 is TGTGCCAGCAGACGACAGGGGGCCGTCGACTATGGCTACACCTTC.

Ten or more counts support this clone. The same CDR3 also results from other DNA sequences found in this sample. The V gene is TRBV4-1, the J gene TRBJ1-5; TRBD1 aligns across 10 bases. In germline, CDR1 is MGHRA, CDR2 YSYEKL. The CDR3 is made up of 16 amino acids. The V gene end was trimmed by 1 base and the J gene end by 11 bases; junction bases not matched to a gene: 11. In DNA form, the CDR3 reads TGCGCCAGCAGCCAAGCATTCAGGACAGGGGGTCGGGCCCAGCATTTT. Translated, it gives CASSQAFRTGGRAQHF.

With respect to this clone: Germline and junction disagree at one end, which may indicate a read error. This rearrangement joins TRBV4-2 to TRBJ1-5; tentative D call: TRBD1 (6 bases). Germline loops: CDR1 LGHNA, CDR2 YNFKEQ. This CDR3 is built from 14 residues. CDR3 sequence: CASSEDRDKQPQHF. The CDR3 nucleotides are TGTGCCAGCAGCGAAGACCGGGACAAACAGCCCCAGCATTTT.

This clone was counted between two and nine times. The chain links TRBV29-1 to TRBJ2-7; 7 bases agree with TRBD2. V shed 2 bases, J shed 4 bases, and the junction held 5 bases outside the gene matches. CDR3 length equals 13 residues. Per germline, CDR1 SQVTM and CDR2 ANQGSEA. This CDR3 reads CSVETGGFYEQYF. Written as DNA, the CDR3 is TGCAGCGTTGAAACGGGAGGCTTTTACGAGCAGTACTTC.

On this clone itself: Other nucleotide sequences in the sample specify the same CDR3. The chain joins TRBV18 to TRBJ2-7, with D perhaps TRBD1 (6 bases). Germline V gene data show CDR1 as KGHSH and CDR2 as LQKENI. This CDR3 contains 15 residues. Trimming removed 3 bases at V and 0 bases at J, with 12 bases between. The CDR3, as DNA: TGTGCCAGCTCACCGACCGGGACAACCTCCTACGAGCAGTACTTC. Protein product: CASSPTGTTSYEQYF.

This clone was counted only a few times. The chain is built from TRBV6-5 and TRBJ1-2, with 8 bases fitting TRBD1. The CDR3 contains 14 residues. V was pared by 7 bases and J by 5 bases, with 9 bases of the junction left unmatched. The germline V gene encodes CDR1 MNHEY and CDR2 SVGAGI. CDR3 sequence: CASTLDREYYGYTF. For the CDR3, the DNA is TGTGCCAGCACCTTGGACAGGGAATATTATGGCTACACCTTC.